The clone carrying this TCR beta chain was detected many times. What it recognizes is unknown. The read terminates 3 residues before the CDR3 end, so the remaining end is supplied by the germline J gene. This entry comes from a study of T cell clonality in common variable immunodeficiency. Overall study results and limits: TCRbeta clonality was increased in CVID versus healthy controls. CVID patient heterogeneity limited repertoire-clinical complication correlations. CVID subjects shared fewer TCRbeta clones than healthy controls did. Fewer deletions and N-nucleotide insertions were reportedly seen in common variable immunodeficiency TCR beta sequences.

This CDR3 contains 15 residues. Trimming took 2 bases from V and 1 from J; bases not matched to a gene: 1. Germline V lookup: CDR1 KGHSH, CDR2 LQKENI. Replacement immunoglobulin had been given to every CVID subject for at least one year. The assay was immunoSEQ multiplex PCR, and TCRdb's table has in-frame clones only and misses some. The repertoire consists of about 33,000 clones, none detected only once. The sequence was collected from a human donor with common variable immunodeficiency. The source material was peripheral blood mononuclear cells. The chain recombines TRBV18 with TRBJ2-5, with 10 bases that match TRBD1. CDR3: CASSPGTGAQETQYF. Incomplete CDR3 DNA: TGTGCCAGCTCACCAGGGACAGGGGCCCAAGAGACC. Using reference TRBV18 and TRBJ2-5 for the parts outside the CDR3, the full variable domain is NAGVMQNPRHLVRRRGQEARLRCSPMKGHSHVYWYRQLPEEGLKFMVYLQKENIIDESGMPKERFSAEFPKEGPSILRIQQVVRGDSAAYFCASSPGTGAQETQYFGPGTRLLVL.